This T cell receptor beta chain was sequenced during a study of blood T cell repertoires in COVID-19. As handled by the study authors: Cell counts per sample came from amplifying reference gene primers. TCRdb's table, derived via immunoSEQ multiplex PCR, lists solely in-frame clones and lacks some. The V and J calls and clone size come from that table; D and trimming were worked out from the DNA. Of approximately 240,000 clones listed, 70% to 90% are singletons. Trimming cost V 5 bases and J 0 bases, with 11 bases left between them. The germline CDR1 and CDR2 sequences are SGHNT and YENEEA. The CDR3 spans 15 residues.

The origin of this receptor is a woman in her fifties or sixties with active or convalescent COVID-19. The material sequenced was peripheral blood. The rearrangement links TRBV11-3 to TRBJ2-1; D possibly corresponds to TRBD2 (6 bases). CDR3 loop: CASSPRGSSYNEQFF. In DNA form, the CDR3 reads TGTGCCAGCAGCCCCCGGGGGAGCTCCTACAATGAGCAGTTCTTC.